This paragraph reports one T cell receptor (beta chain). The data are from a study of control samples from healthy donors and cancer patients. Produced via immunoSEQ multiplex PCR; TCRdb's table is partial and in-frame only. Of about 130,000 clones listed, approximately 92% are singletons. V lost 4 bases to trimming and J lost 0 bases, with 1 base between them. CDR3 length equals 11 residues. The clonotype comes from a young man in good health. The sequenced sample was blood. This chain connects TRBV12-3 or TRBV12-4 to TRBJ2-7; D is uncertain. In DNA form, the CDR3 reads TGTGCCAGCAGTTCCTCCTACGAGCAGTACTTC. Translated, it gives CASSSSYEQYF.